This is a list of T cell receptor beta chains from one sample in a study of beta chain features in type 1 diabetes. The method was immunoSEQ multiplex PCR; TCRdb's version includes in-frame clones alone and lacks a portion of them. The table includes roughly 150,000 clones, roughly 60% detected once. The material sequenced was naive CD4+ T cells from blood. The receptor set was obtained from a man aged 25 to 45 with type 1 diabetes. The CDR3 runs from the conserved cysteine through the conserved F or W. The order of the fields is D gene, clone size, J gene, V gene, CDR3 DNA, CDR3 protein. A D gene is named only where the DNA matches it firmly. Size tells how often a clone was seen (once, few, many) or the class of an expanded clone, and some rows leave it out.

d_call: TRBD1
clone_size: .
j_call: TRBJ2-7
v_call: TRBV11-2
cdr3_nt: TGTGCCAGCAGCGCTAGACAGGGGTTTGATTACGAGCAGTACTTC
cdr3_aa: CASSARQGFDYEQYF

d_call: .
clone_size: .
j_call: TRBJ2-6
v_call: TRBV18
cdr3_nt: TGTGCCAGCTCACCCACCCGGGACGGTTCCTCTGGGGCCAACGTCCTGACTTTC
cdr3_aa: CASSPTRDGSSGANVLTF

d_call: .
clone_size: .
j_call: TRBJ1-1
v_call: TRBV29-1
cdr3_nt: TGCAGCGTTGTTAGGCAGGAGTGGATGAACACTGAAGCTTTCTTT
cdr3_aa: CSVVRQEWMNTEAFF

d_call: TRBD1
clone_size: .
j_call: TRBJ2-5
v_call: TRBV7-2
cdr3_nt: TGTGCCAGTAAAGTGGGGACAGGGCCGGAGACCCAGTACTTC
cdr3_aa: CASKVGTGPETQYF

d_call: .
clone_size: .
j_call: TRBJ2-2
v_call: TRBV4-1
cdr3_nt: TGCGCCAGCAGCCAAGATCAAGGTATCACCGGGGAGCTGTTTTTT
cdr3_aa: CASSQDQGITGELFF

d_call: .
clone_size: .
j_call: TRBJ1-5
v_call: TRBV2
cdr3_nt: TGTGCCAGCAGTCCCTCGGGGCATCAGCCCCAGCATTTT
cdr3_aa: CASSPSGHQPQHF

d_call: .
clone_size: .
j_call: TRBJ2-3
v_call: TRBV2
cdr3_nt: TGTGCCAGCCGGACCGCTTCTAGCACAGATACGCAGTATTTT
cdr3_aa: CASRTASSTDTQYF

d_call: .
clone_size: few
j_call: TRBJ2-3
v_call: TRBV28
cdr3_nt: TGTGCCAGCAGTTTCCATACGGGACGGAGCACAGATACGCAGTATTTT
cdr3_aa: CASSFHTGRSTDTQYF

d_call: .
clone_size: .
j_call: TRBJ1-1
v_call: TRBV7-9
cdr3_nt: TGTGCCAGCACCTCCCTCGGTGGGGGGAACACTGAAGCTTTCTTT
cdr3_aa: CASTSLGGGNTEAFF

d_call: .
clone_size: few
j_call: TRBJ2-7
v_call: TRBV30
cdr3_nt: TGTGCCTGGAGGGTTCCGGGGCTATACGAGCAGTACTTC
cdr3_aa: CAWRVPGLYEQYF

d_call: .
clone_size: few
j_call: TRBJ2-3
v_call: TRBV29-1
cdr3_nt: TGCAGCGTTGGAACTTGGGATACGCAGTATTTT
cdr3_aa: CSVGTWDTQYF

d_call: .
clone_size: .
j_call: TRBJ2-6
v_call: TRBV2
cdr3_nt: TGTGCCAGCAACGCGCCCAACGTCCTGACTTTC
cdr3_aa: CASNAPNVLTF

d_call: .
clone_size: .
j_call: TRBJ2-3
v_call: TRBV4-1
cdr3_nt: TGCGCCAGCAGCCAGGCAGATAGCACAGATACGCAGTATTTT
cdr3_aa: CASSQADSTDTQYF

d_call: .
clone_size: .
j_call: TRBJ1-1
v_call: TRBV7-2
cdr3_nt: TGTGCCAGCAGCACAGGACCTAACACTGAAGCTTTCTTT
cdr3_aa: CASSTGPNTEAFF

d_call: .
clone_size: once
j_call: TRBJ2-1
v_call: TRBV19
cdr3_nt: TGTGCCAGTAGTCCTACTAGTTACAATGAGCAGTTCTTC
cdr3_aa: CASSPTSYNEQFF

d_call: .
clone_size: .
j_call: TRBJ2-7
v_call: TRBV10-1
cdr3_nt: TGCGCCAGCAGGGCCAAGGACTACTTC
cdr3_aa: CASRAKDYF

d_call: TRBD2
clone_size: .
j_call: TRBJ2-4
v_call: TRBV2
cdr3_nt: TGTGCCAGCACTGGACTAGGGAACATTCAGTACTTC
cdr3_aa: CASTGLGNIQYF

d_call: .
clone_size: .
j_call: TRBJ2-1
v_call: TRBV7-2
cdr3_nt: TGTGCCAGCAGCTTGACACAGGGCAATGAGCAGTTCTTC
cdr3_aa: CASSLTQGNEQFF

d_call: .
clone_size: .
j_call: TRBJ2-3
v_call: TRBV29-1
cdr3_nt: TGCAGCGTTGAAACAGGCGGGGCCGGGGCGCAGTATTTT
cdr3_aa: CSVETGGAGAQYF

d_call: .
clone_size: few
j_call: TRBJ2-5
v_call: TRBV28
cdr3_nt: TGTGCCAGCAGTTTACGAGAGACCCAGTACTTC
cdr3_aa: CASSLRETQYF

d_call: .
clone_size: .
j_call: TRBJ1-1
v_call: TRBV9
cdr3_nt: TGTGCCAGCAGCGTAACAGGGACCACTGAAGCTTTCTTT
cdr3_aa: CASSVTGTTEAFF

d_call: TRBD1
clone_size: .
j_call: TRBJ1-4
v_call: TRBV9
cdr3_nt: TGTGCCAGCAGCGCAGGACAGGCAACAACTAATGAAAAACTGTTTTTT
cdr3_aa: CASSAGQATTNEKLFF

d_call: TRBD1
clone_size: .
j_call: TRBJ2-7
v_call: TRBV9
cdr3_nt: TGTGCCAGCAGCCCGCGGACAGGGTCCTACGAGCAGTACTTC
cdr3_aa: CASSPRTGSYEQYF

d_call: .
clone_size: .
j_call: TRBJ1-3
v_call: TRBV25-1
cdr3_nt: TGTGCCAGCAGTGAATATTGGGTGGGCTCTGGAAACACCATATATTTT
cdr3_aa: CASSEYWVGSGNTIYF

d_call: TRBD2
clone_size: .
j_call: TRBJ2-3
v_call: TRBV2
cdr3_nt: TGTGCCTCCCAACCCAGCGGGGGGTTACTGGGAGATACGCAGTATTTT
cdr3_aa: CASQPSGGLLGDTQYF

d_call: .
clone_size: .
j_call: TRBJ2-7
v_call: TRBV7-9
cdr3_nt: TGTGCAGCGGGTACCTACGAGCAGTACTTC
cdr3_aa: CAAGTYEQYF

d_call: TRBD2
clone_size: .
j_call: TRBJ2-3
v_call: TRBV4-3
cdr3_nt: TGCGCCAGCAGCCAAGATAGACTAGCGGGCGACACAGATACGCAGTATTTT
cdr3_aa: CASSQDRLAGDTDTQYF

d_call: .
clone_size: .
j_call: TRBJ2-5
v_call: TRBV5-1
cdr3_nt: TGCGCCAGCAGCTTGGCAGGGAACCAAGAGACCCAGTACTTC
cdr3_aa: CASSLAGNQETQYF

d_call: TRBD2
clone_size: .
j_call: TRBJ2-3
v_call: TRBV9
cdr3_nt: TGTGCCAGCGCCCTAGCGGGGGTAGATACGCAGTATTTT
cdr3_aa: CASALAGVDTQYF

d_call: .
clone_size: .
j_call: TRBJ1-1
v_call: TRBV4-3
cdr3_nt: TGCGCCAGCAGCCAAGAGTCAGGGAGACCGATGAACACTGAAGCTTTCTTT
cdr3_aa: CASSQESGRPMNTEAFF

d_call: .
clone_size: .
j_call: TRBJ2-5
v_call: TRBV7-2
cdr3_nt: TGTGCCAGCAGCTTAGCGGGGGGAGAGACCCAGTACTTC
cdr3_aa: CASSLAGGETQYF

d_call: .
clone_size: .
j_call: TRBJ2-7
v_call: TRBV25-1
cdr3_nt: TGTGCCAGCAGTAAGCAGGGCCCCTCCTACGAGCAGTACTTC
cdr3_aa: CASSKQGPSYEQYF

d_call: .
clone_size: .
j_call: TRBJ2-5
v_call: TRBV14
cdr3_nt: TGTGCCAGCAGTCCCAGGAGCCAAGAGACCCAGTACTTC
cdr3_aa: CASSPRSQETQYF

d_call: .
clone_size: .
j_call: TRBJ1-2
v_call: TRBV30
cdr3_nt: TGTGCCTGGACGCAGAAAGGGTTTAACTATGGCTACACCTTC
cdr3_aa: CAWTQKGFNYGYTF

d_call: TRBD2
clone_size: .
j_call: TRBJ2-3
v_call: TRBV7-2
cdr3_nt: TGTGCCAGCAGCTATCTAGCGGGGTACACAGATACGCAGTATTTT
cdr3_aa: CASSYLAGYTDTQYF

d_call: .
clone_size: .
j_call: TRBJ2-7
v_call: TRBV4-1
cdr3_nt: TGCGCCAGCAGCCAAGGAGGGGGAGGCGGATTACCTTCCTACGAGCAGTACTTC
cdr3_aa: CASSQGGGGGLPSYEQYF

d_call: TRBD1
clone_size: .
j_call: TRBJ2-2
v_call: TRBV5-1
cdr3_nt: TGCGCCAGCAGCGTGCTACCGGGACAGTCTTTCACCGGGGAGCTGTTTTTT
cdr3_aa: CASSVLPGQSFTGELFF

d_call: .
clone_size: .
j_call: TRBJ1-1
v_call: TRBV29-1
cdr3_nt: TGCACCTACACTGAAGCTTTCTTT
cdr3_aa: CTYTEAFF

d_call: .
clone_size: .
j_call: TRBJ2-7
v_call: TRBV25-1
cdr3_nt: TGTGCCAGCAGTATTTCCTACGAGCAGTACTTC
cdr3_aa: CASSISYEQYF

d_call: .
clone_size: .
j_call: TRBJ2-4
v_call: TRBV30
cdr3_nt: TGTGCCTTTTCAACAGGGCCCAAAAACATTCAGTACTTC
cdr3_aa: CAFSTGPKNIQYF